A single sample gave rise to the 4 T cell receptor beta chains below, sequenced in a study of cytotoxic CD8 clonotypes in ibrutinib-treated CLL. Measured with immunoSEQ multiplex PCR; TCRdb has only the in-frame clones, and not every one. The sample shows 200,000 to 250,000 clones, about four fifths of them seen only once. The sample here was PBMCs, taken after 12 months of ibrutinib treatment. The receptors here all came from a human donor with chronic lymphocytic leukemia.

This clone has only one observation. The V and J genes are TRBV25-1 and TRBJ2-1; 11 bases map to TRBD2. The V and J ends lost 3 bases and 11 bases, in that order; junction bases with no gene match: 9. Germline CDR1 reads MGHDK; CDR2 reads SYGVNS. This CDR3 comprises 15 residues. DNA for the CDR3: TGTGCCAGCAGTGATTTAGCACTAGCGGGAGCGCAGCAGTTCTTC. Translated, it gives CASSDLALAGAQQFF.

The rearrangement joins TRBV5-1 to TRBJ1-4, with a weak D call TRBD1 (6 bases). Trimming removed 0 bases at V and 5 bases at J, with 11 bases between. The CDR3 runs to 15 residues. Germline loops: CDR1 SGHRS, CDR2 YFSETQ. The CDR3 DNA is TGCGCCAGCAGCTTGGGCTCGACAGGAAATGAAAAACTGTTTTTT. It codes for CASSLGSTGNEKLFF.

The chain uses TRBV7-6 and TRBJ1-2, with D possibly matching TRBD1 (5 bases). The CDR3 contains 15 residues. The V gene lost 5 bases and the J gene lost 3 bases, with 16 bases spanning the gap. Germline loops: CDR1 SGHVS, CDR2 FNYEAQ. CDR3 nucleotide sequence: TGTGCCAGCAGCCTACGGGGGGGTAATTACTATGGCTACACCTTC. As protein: CASSLRGGNYYGYTF.

V usage is TRBV7-8 and J usage is TRBJ2-5; D is possibly TRBD2 (5 bases). Germline V CDR1 and CDR2: SGHVS, FQNEAQ. Trimming removed 8 bases at V and 4 bases at J, with 14 bases between. The CDR3 length is 13 residues. The CDR3 DNA is TGTGCCAGCGGTACGGGGAGTGGAGAGACCCAGTACTTC. Translation gives CASGTGSGETQYF.